A selection of T cell receptor beta chains follows, all from one sample in a study of T-cell reconstitution after alpha-beta-depleted transplantation in children. TCRdb re-called the PCR reads through MiXCR, storing one row per CDR3 protein. This sample has approximately 350,000 distinct CDR3 sequences, with approximately 12% found just once. This material consisted of PBMCs, taken from the stem cell graft. The source is a human donor who donated a stem cell graft to a child with Fanconi anemia. Each CDR3 is given with its conserved first and last residue. The D gene is left open where the match is weak. The size entry is marked missing in some rows and otherwise reads once, few, many or a size class.

>few|TRBJ2-3|TRBV6-1|TRBD1
TGTGCCAGTTTATTGGACAGGAGCACAGATACGCAGTATTTT
CASLLDRSTDTQYF
>few|TRBJ2-1|TRBV9|TRBD1
TGTGCCAGCAGCGTACCCACCCGGGACAGGGGTAACAATGAGCAGTTCTTC
CASSVPTRDRGNNEQFF
>few|TRBJ1-5|TRBV28|TRBD1
TGTGCCAGCAGCCACATCGGGACAGGGGAAAATCAGCCCCAGCATTTT
CASSHIGTGENQPQHF
>few|TRBJ2-5|TRBV29-1|NA
TGCAGCGTTGAGGAGCCAGTATTACAAGAGACCCAGTACTTC
CSVEEPVLQETQYF
>NA|TRBJ2-7|TRBV9|NA
TGTGCCAGCAGCGTAGATGGCGACTCCTCCCGCGAGCAGTACTTC
CASSVDGDSSREQYF
>NA|TRBJ2-5|TRBV3-1|NA
TGTGCCAGCAGTCCCGCGGTGGCGGGGTTAGAGACCCAGTACTTC
CASSPAVAGLETQYF
>NA|TRBJ2-3|TRBV4-3|TRBD1
TGCGCCAGCAGCCAGGGACAGGGGGGACGTGGTACGCAGTATTTT
CASSQGQGGRGTQYF
>many|TRBJ2-1|TRBV5-1|TRBD2
TGCGCCAGCAGCACGGGACTAGCGGATCCCTACAATGAGCAGTTCTTC
CASSTGLADPYNEQFF
>NA|TRBJ2-5|TRBV20-1|TRBD2
TGCAGTGCCATAGCGGGGGGGCGGAGAGAGACCCAGTACTTC
CSAIAGGRRETQYF
>NA|TRBJ2-1|TRBV7-2|NA
TGTGCCAGCAGCCGACCAGCCGGTGAGCAGTTCTTC
CASSRPAGEQFF
>NA|TRBJ1-1|TRBV5-1|NA
TGCGCCAGCAGCCCAGGGTTTCAGTACACTGAAGCTTTCTTT
CASSPGFQYTEAFF
>NA|TRBJ1-1|TRBV2|NA
TGTGCCAGCAGTGAGGTCACGGGGGCGGAAGCTTTCTTT
CASSEVTGAEAFF
>many|TRBJ1-2|TRBV28|NA
TGTGCCAGCAGTTCCCCCCTGTATGGCTACACCTTC
CASSSPLYGYTF
>many|TRBJ1-2|TRBV9|TRBD1
TGTGCCAGCAGCGTAGGTACAGGGGGCGACTATGGCTACACCTTC
CASSVGTGGDYGYTF
>many|TRBJ1-1|TRBV20-1|NA
TGCAGTGCTAGATTGCGGGGGCGCTGGGAGGGCACTGAAGCTTTCTTT
CSARLRGRWEGTEAFF
>NA|TRBJ2-7|TRBV20-1|NA
TGCAGTGCTCCGGAAGGGGGAGAGTCCTACGAGCAGTACTTC
CSAPEGGESYEQYF